This TCR beta chain was identified in a study of blood T cell repertoires in COVID-19. Study-level background: Some COVID-19 samples were acute and others convalescent; all came from the United States, Italy and Spain. T cells, B-cell-depleted T cells, or PBMCs provided the cDNA or gDNA that served as material.

Seattle patients were enrolled during active infection and followed longitudinally. CDR1 is SGDLS, CDR2 YYNGEE, per germline. Trimming took 4 bases from V and 8 from J, leaving 15 bases between them. This CDR3 contains 13 residues. In the original processing: Estimation of nucleated cell counts relied on the amplification of reference gene primers. This table comes from immunoSEQ multiplex PCR, and its TCRdb copy is limited to in-frame clones, with some not included. The D gene and trimming were derived from the DNA, and the V and J assignments and clone size from that table. The top ten clones hold about 1.3% of a sample with 210,000 or so clones, about 83% of them seen once.

The sequence came from a woman in her thirties with COVID-19, enrolled during active disease. The sequenced sample was peripheral blood. This chain uses TRBV9 with TRBJ1-2, with unresolved D. The chain's CDR3 is CASSPDPGGGYTF. The CDR3 region has the DNA TGTGCCAGCAGCCCCGACCCGGGTGGCGGCTACACCTTC.